This TCR beta chain was obtained from a study of CD8+CD57+ T cells in acquired aplastic anemia. Study findings and constraints: In CD8+ cells, Simpson's diversity showed no significant difference between patients and controls. The number of CD8+ CDR3 sequences shared by patients and controls was about 30.

The table lists this clonotype with many counts. As yet, its antigen is unknown. Profiling of TCR beta VDJ combinations and CDR3 sequences used genomic DNA as template. From the reads, TCRdb called clonotypes with MiXCR, one entry per CDR3 protein. Of about 220,000 distinct CDR3 sequences listed, 34% were seen once; the top ten hold roughly 1.1%. CDR1 is SNHLY and CDR2 is FYNNEI in the germline V gene. Trimming took off 7 bases at V and 3 bases at J, with 13 bases between the two ends. The CDR3 is 13 residues long. The V and J genes are TRBV2 and TRBJ2-7; perhaps TRBD1 as D (5 bases). The source material was sorted CD4+, CD8+, or CD8+CD57+ T cells (not recorded which) from PBMCs. This TCR was recovered from a human donor in good health, serving as a control. The CDR3 region is CASKWTRLYEQYF. The CDR3 DNA reads as TGTGCCAGCAAGTGGACAAGACTCTACGAGCAGTACTTC.